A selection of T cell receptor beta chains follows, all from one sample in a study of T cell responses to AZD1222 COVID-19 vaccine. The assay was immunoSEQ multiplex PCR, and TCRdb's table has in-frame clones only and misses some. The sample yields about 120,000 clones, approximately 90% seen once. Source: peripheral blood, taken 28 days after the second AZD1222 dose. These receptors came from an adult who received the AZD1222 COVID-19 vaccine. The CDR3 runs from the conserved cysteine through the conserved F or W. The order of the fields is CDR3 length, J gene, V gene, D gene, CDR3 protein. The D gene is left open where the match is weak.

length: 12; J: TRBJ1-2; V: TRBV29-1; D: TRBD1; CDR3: CSVGQGAGGYTF
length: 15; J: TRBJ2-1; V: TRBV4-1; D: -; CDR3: CASSPRGGVDNEQFF
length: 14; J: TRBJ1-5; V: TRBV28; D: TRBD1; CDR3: CASSSDRGKQPQHF
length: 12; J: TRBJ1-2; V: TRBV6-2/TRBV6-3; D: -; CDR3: CASSSTVYGYTF
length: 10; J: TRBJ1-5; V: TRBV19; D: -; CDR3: CASSGLSQHF
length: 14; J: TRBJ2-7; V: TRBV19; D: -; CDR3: CASSIELPDYEQYF
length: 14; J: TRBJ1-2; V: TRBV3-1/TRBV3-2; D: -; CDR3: CASSPSTGFFGYTF
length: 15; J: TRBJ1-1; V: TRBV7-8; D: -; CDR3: CASSLDLGAWAEAFF
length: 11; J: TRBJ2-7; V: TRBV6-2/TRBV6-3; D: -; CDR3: CASSSHYEQYF
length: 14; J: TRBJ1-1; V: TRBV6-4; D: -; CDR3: CASSPSFWDTEAFF
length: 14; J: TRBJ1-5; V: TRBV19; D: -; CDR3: CAGGGAGRVQPQHF
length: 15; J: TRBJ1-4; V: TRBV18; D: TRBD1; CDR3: CASSPAGTGSEKLFF
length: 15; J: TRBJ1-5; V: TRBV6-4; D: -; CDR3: CASSDQPGDGQPQHF
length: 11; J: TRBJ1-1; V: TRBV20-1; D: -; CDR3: CSVETNTEAFF